This TCR beta chain was documented in a study of blood T cell repertoires in COVID-19. Study background: Both acute and convalescent COVID-19 samples were obtained from the United States, Italy and Spain.

This clone was seen a handful of times. The length of the CDR3 is 14 residues. Germline V CDR1 and CDR2: LNHNV, YYDKDF (reference sequence). V gave up 0 bases and J gave up 4 bases, with 9 bases separating them. As handled by the study authors: Cell counts per sample came from amplifying reference gene primers. Only in-frame clones appear in the TCRdb table, and some are missing; sequencing was by immunoSEQ multiplex PCR. The V and J calls and clone size are taken from that table; D and trimming were inferred from the DNA. The data hold about 220,000 clones, with 82% observed a single time. The sequencing sample was made of peripheral blood. This chain uses TRBV15 with TRBJ1-2, with D maybe TRBD1 (5 bases). The receptor's source is a woman aged 70-85 years with COVID-19, enrolled during active disease. The CDR3 sequence is CATSRDRTGYGYTF. In nucleotides, the CDR3 is TGTGCCACCAGCAGAGATCGAACAGGCTATGGCTACACCTTC. The full variable domain, its missing parts supplied by reference TRBV15 and TRBJ1-2, is DAMVIQNPRYQVTQFGKPVTLSCSQTLNHNVMYWYQQKSSQAPKLLFHYYDKDFNNEADTPDNFQSRRPNTSFCFLDIRSPGLGDTAMYLCATSRDRTGYGYTFGSGTRLTVV.